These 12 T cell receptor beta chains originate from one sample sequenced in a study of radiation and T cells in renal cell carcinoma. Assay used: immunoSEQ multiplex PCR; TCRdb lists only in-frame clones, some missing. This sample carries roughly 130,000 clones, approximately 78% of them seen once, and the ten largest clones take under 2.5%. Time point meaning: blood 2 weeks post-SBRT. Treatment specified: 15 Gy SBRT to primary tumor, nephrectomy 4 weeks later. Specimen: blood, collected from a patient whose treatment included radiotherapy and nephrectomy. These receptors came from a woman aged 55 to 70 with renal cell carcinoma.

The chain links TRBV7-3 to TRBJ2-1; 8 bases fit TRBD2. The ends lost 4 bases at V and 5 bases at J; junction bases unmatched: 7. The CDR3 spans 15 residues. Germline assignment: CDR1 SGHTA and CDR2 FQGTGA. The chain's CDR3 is CASSSPPGGHNEQFF. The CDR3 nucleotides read TGTGCCAGCAGCTCACCTCCGGGAGGGCACAATGAGCAGTTCTTC.

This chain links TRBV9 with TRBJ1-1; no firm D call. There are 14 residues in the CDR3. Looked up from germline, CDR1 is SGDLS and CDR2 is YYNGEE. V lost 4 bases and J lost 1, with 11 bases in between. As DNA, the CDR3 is TGTGCCAGCAGCCTTAGCCGAACGAACACTGAAGCTTTCTTT. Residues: CASSLSRTNTEAFF.

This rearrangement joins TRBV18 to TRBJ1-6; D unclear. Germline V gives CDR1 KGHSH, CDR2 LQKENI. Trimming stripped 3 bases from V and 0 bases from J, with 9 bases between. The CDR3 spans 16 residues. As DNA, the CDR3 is TGTGCCAGCTCACCGATCGGCAGCTCCTATAATTCACCCCTCCACTTT. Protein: CASSPIGSSYNSPLHF.

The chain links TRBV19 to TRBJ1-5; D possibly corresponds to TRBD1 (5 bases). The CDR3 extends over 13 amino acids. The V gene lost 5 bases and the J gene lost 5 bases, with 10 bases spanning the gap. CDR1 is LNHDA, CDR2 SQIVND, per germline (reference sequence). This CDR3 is CASSLQGHQPQHF. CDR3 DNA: TGTGCCAGTAGTCTCCAGGGACATCAGCCCCAGCATTTT.

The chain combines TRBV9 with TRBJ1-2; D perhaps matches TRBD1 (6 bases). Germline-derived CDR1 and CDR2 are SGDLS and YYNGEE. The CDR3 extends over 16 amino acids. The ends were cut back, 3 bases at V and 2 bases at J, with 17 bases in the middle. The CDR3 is CASSARLRDMNYGYTF. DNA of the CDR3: TGTGCCAGCAGCGCCCGACTCCGGGACATGAACTATGGCTACACCTTC.

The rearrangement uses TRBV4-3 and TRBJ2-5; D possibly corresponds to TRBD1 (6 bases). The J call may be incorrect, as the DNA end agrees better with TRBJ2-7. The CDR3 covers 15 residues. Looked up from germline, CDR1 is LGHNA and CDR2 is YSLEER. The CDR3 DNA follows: TGCGCCAGCAGCCCAGACAGGTTCAGCTCCTACGAGCAGTACTTC. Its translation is CASSPDRFSSYEQYF.

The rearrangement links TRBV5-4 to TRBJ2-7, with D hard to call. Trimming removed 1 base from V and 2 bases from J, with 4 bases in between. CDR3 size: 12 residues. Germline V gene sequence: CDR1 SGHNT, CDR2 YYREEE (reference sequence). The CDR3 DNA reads TGTGCCAGCAGCTTGAGCCCCTACGAGCAGTACTTC. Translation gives CASSLSPYEQYF.

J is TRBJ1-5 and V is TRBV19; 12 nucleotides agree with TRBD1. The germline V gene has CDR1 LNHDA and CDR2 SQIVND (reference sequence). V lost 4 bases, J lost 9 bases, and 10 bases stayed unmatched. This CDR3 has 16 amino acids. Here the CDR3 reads CASSSPGTGGSGPQHF. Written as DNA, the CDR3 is TGTGCCAGTAGTAGCCCCGGGACAGGGGGCAGTGGGCCCCAGCATTTT. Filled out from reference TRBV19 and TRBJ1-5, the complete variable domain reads DGGITQSPKYLFRKEGQNVTLSCEQNLNHDAMYWYRQDPGQGLRLIYYSQIVNDFQKGDIAEGYSVSREKKESFPLTVTSAQKNPTAFYLCASSSPGTGGSGPQHFGDGTRLSIL.

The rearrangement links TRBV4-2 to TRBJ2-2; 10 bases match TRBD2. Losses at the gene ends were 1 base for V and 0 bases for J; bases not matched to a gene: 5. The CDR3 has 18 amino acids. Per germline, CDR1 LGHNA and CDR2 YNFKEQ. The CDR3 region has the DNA TGTGCCAGCAGCCAAGGACTAGCGGGCGCGACGAACACCGGGGAGCTGTTTTTT. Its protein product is CASSQGLAGATNTGELFF.

The CDR3 bases are TGTGCCAGCAGTCCCGGGACTAGCGGTCCAACCTACGAGCAGTACTTC. This translates into CASSPGTSGPTYEQYF. The chain recombines TRBV7-6 with TRBJ2-7, with TRBD2 identical over 11 bases. The CDR3 is made up of 16 amino acids. The germline V gene has CDR1 SGHVS and CDR2 FNYEAQ. V dropped 6 bases and J dropped 2; count of bases not matched to a gene: 9.

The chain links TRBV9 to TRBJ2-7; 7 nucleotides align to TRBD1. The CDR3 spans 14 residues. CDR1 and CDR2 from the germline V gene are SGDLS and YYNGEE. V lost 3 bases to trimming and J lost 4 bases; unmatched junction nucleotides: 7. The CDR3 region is CASSADRVGYEQYF. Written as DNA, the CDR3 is TGTGCCAGCAGCGCTGACAGGGTGGGGTACGAGCAGTACTTC.

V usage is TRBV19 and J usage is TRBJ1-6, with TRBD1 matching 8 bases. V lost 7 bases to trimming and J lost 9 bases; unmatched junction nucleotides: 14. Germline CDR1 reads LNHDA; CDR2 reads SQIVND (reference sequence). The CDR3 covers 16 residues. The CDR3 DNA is TGTGCCAGTAAAGATTGGCAGGGGGCAAGGAGTTCACCCCTCCACTTT. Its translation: CASKDWQGARSSPLHF.